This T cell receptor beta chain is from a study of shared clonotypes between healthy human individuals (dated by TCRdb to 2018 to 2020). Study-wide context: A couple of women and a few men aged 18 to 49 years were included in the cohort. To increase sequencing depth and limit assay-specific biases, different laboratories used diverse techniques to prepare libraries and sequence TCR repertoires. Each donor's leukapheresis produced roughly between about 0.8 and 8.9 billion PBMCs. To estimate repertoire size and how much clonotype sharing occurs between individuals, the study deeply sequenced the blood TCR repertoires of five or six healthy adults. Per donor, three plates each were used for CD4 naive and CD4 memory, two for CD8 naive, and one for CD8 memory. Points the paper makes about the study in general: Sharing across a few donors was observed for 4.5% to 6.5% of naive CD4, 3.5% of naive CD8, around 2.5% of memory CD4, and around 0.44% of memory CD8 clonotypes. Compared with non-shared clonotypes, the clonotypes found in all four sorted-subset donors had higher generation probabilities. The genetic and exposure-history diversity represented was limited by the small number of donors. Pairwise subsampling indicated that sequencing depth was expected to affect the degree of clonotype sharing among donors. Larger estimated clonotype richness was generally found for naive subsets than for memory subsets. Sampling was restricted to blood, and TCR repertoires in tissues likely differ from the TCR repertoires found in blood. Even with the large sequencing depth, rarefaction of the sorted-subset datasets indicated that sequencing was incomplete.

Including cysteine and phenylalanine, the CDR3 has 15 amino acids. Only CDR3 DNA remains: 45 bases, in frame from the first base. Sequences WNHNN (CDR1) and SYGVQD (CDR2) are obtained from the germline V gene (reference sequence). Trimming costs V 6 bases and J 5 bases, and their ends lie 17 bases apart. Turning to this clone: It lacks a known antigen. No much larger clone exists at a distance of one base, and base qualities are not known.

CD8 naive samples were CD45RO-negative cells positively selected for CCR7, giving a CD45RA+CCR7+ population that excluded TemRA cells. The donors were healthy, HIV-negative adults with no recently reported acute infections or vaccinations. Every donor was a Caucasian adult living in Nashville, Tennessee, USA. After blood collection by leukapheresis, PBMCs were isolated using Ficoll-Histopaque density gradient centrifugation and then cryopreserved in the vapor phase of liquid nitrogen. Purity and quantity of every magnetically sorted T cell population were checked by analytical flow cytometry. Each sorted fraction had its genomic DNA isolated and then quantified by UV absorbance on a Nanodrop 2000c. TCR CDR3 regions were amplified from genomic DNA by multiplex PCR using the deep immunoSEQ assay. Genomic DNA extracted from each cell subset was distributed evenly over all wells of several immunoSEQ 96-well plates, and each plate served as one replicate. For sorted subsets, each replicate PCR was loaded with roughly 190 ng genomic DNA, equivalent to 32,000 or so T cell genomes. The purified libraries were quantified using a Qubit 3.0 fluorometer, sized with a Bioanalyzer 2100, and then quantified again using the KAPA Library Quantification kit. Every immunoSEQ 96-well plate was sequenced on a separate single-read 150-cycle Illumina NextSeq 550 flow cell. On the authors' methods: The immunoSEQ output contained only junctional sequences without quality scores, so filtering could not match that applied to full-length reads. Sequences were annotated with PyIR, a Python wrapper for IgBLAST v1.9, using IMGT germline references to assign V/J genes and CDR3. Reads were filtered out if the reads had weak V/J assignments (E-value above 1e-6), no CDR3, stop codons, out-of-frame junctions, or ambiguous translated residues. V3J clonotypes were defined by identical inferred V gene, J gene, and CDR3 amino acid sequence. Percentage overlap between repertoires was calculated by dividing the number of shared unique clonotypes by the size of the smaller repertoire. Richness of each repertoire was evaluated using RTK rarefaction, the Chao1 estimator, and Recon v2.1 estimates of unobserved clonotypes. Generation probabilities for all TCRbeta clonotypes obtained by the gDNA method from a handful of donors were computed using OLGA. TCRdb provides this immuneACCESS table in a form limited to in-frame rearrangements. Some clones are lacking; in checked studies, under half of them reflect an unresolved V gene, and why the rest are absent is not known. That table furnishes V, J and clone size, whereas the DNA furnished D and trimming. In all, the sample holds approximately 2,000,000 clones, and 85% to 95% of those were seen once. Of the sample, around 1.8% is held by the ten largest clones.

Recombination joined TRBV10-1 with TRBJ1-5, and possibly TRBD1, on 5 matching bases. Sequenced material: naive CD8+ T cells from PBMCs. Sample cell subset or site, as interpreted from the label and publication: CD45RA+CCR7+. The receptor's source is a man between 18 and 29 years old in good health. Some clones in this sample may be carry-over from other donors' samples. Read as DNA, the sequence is TGCGCCAGCAGGGACCGGGACCGACAAGATCAGCCCCAGCATTTT. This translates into CASRDRDRQDQPQHF.